This T cell receptor (beta chain) comes out of a study of blood T cell repertoires in COVID-19. Here immunoSEQ multiplex PCR was the method, and the copy in TCRdb shows in-frame clones only, minus some. The sample lists about 120,000 clones; roughly 81% were seen once. V was shortened by 1 base and J by 6 bases, with 6 bases between the two germline ends. Per the germline V gene, CDR1 is KGHDR and CDR2 is SFDVKD. This CDR3 comprises 12 residues. The specimen sequenced was peripheral blood. This chain links TRBV24-1 with TRBJ2-7, with D tentatively TRBD2 (5 bases). The TCR comes from a man aged 40-55 years with acute or convalescent COVID-19. CDR3 sequence: CATSDFRGEQYF. The CDR3 coding sequence is TGTGCCACCAGTGATTTTCGGGGCGAGCAGTACTTC.